This passage covers 25 T cell receptor beta chains from one sample sequenced in a study of beta chain features in type 1 diabetes. The authors reverse transcribed all of the isolated RNA, so sequencing captured expressed TCRB transcripts. TCRdb keeps only in-frame clones here, not all; method: immunoSEQ multiplex PCR. The table lists about 450,000 clones, approximately 10% of them singletons, with more than 0.045% in the top ten. The sample comprised naive CD4+ T cells from blood. These receptor sequences come from a woman under 30 in good health.

This clone was detected only a few times. The chain has TRBV2 and TRBJ2-2, with D unresolved. The germline CDR1 and CDR2 sequences are SNHLY and FYNNEI. V lost 8 bases, J lost 6 bases, and 7 bases lay in between. This CDR3 comprises 11 residues. The CDR3 DNA reads TGTGCCAGCCGGGCCTCCGGGGAGCTGTTTTTT. Amino acids: CASRASGELFF.

The CDR3 region has the DNA TGTGCCAGCAGACCAGGGGGCGCTTTCTACGAGCAGTACGTC. This translates into CASRPGGAFYEQYV. The J gene is TRBJ2-7, the V gene TRBV28, with 8 bases identical to TRBD1. This CDR3 spans 14 amino acids. Germline lookup yields CDR1 MDHEN and CDR2 SYDVKM. Trimming cost V 6 bases and J 3 bases; bases outside gene matches: 7.

This clone was counted between two and nine times. V and J are TRBV27 and TRBJ1-2; perhaps TRBD1 as D (5 bases). The CDR3 sequence is 12 residues long. Trimming left V 6 bases short and J 1 base short, with 6 bases between. Germline-derived CDR1 and CDR2 are MNHEY and SMNVEV (reference sequence). CDR3 sequence reads: CASRTDNYGYTF. CDR3 sequence (DNA): TGTGCCAGCAGGACAGATAACTATGGCTACACCTTC.

This clone has just a few counts. J is TRBJ2-7 and V is TRBV4-1, with D possibly called TRBD1 or TRBD2 (5 bases each). The length of the CDR3 is 17 residues. Germline-derived CDR1 and CDR2 are MGHRA and YSYEKL. V lost 4 bases, J lost 3 bases, and 22 bases lay in between. The chain's CDR3 is CASSPYPGTNSRYEQYF. DNA of the CDR3: TGCGCCAGCAGCCCTTATCCCGGGACCAATTCCCGCTACGAGCAGTACTTC.

This sequence joins TRBV18 and TRBJ2-2, with D maybe TRBD1 (5 bases). CDR1 is KGHSH and CDR2 is LQKENI in the germline V gene. Trimming shortened V by 2 bases and J by 2 bases, and 6 bases separated the two germline ends. The CDR3 runs to 14 residues. CDR3 in amino acids: CASSPDRNTGELFF. In DNA form, the CDR3 reads TGTGCCAGCTCACCAGACAGAAACACCGGGGAGCTGTTTTTT.

J is TRBJ2-1 and V is TRBV28; D may be TRBD2 (5 bases). V lost 8 bases to trimming and J lost 6 bases, with 20 bases between them. CDR3 size: 15 residues. The germline gives CDR1 MDHEN, CDR2 SYDVKM. Here the CDR3 reads CASSPLEYGGNEQFF. The CDR3 nucleotides are TGTGCCAGCTCACCCTTAGAGTACGGAGGCAATGAGCAGTTCTTC.

This clone was picked up a small number of times. CDR3 amino acids: CSVRTLSEQYF. CDR3 bases: TGCAGCGTTCGTACCCTGTCCGAGCAGTACTTC. The J gene is TRBJ2-7, the V gene TRBV29-1; D not certain. The CDR3 has 11 residues. Germline CDR1 and CDR2: SQVTM and ANQGSEA. With 5 bases removed from V and 6 bases from J, the gap between germline ends came to 11 bases.

There are a few counts of this clone. This sequence joins TRBV7-2 and TRBJ1-2; the D is unclear. This CDR3 contains 12 residues. V gave up 5 bases and J gave up 6 bases, with 10 bases separating them. Germline loops: CDR1 SGHTA, CDR2 FQGNSA. The CDR3 bases are TGTGCCAGCAGCCCAAATCCGGATGGCTACACCTTC. Protein sequence: CASSPNPDGYTF.

This clone was observed a few times. Germline and junction disagree at one end, which may indicate a read error. The chain carries TRBV27 and TRBJ2-1; unclear D gene. From germline, CDR1 is MNHEY and CDR2 SMNVEV (reference sequence). The CDR3 consists of 12 residues. CDR3 in DNA: TGTGCCAGCACCCATCCGGAGAACGGGCAGATCTTC. Encoded protein: CASTHPENGQIF.

The chain uses TRBV7-2 and TRBJ2-5, with D perhaps matching TRBD2 (5 bases). V was clipped by 6 bases and J by 5 bases, with 19 bases between them. This CDR3 spans 15 amino acids. Germline CDR1 reads SGHTA; CDR2 reads FQGNSA. In DNA form, the CDR3 reads TGTGCCAGCAGTTCCCGGACTCGTACGGGGGAGACCCAGTACTTC. It specifies CASSSRTRTGETQYF.

The chain carries TRBV23-1 and TRBJ1-1, with TRBD1 matching 7 bases. Being an ORF, TRBV23-1 has a function that is uncertain. With V trimmed by 3 bases and J by 3 bases, 10 bases remained unmatched. This CDR3 is 16 amino acids long. The DNA for the CDR3 is TGCGCCAGCAGTCACCCACTCGACAGGGAAGACACTGAAGCTTTCTTT. Translation: CASSHPLDREDTEAFF.

The rearrangement joins TRBV21-1 to TRBJ1-1. TRBV21-1 is labeled a pseudogene. This CDR3 comprises 13 residues. The CDR3 nucleotides read TGTGCCAGCAGCAACCTTCTTAAGGGTGAAGCTTTCTTT. Its translation is CASSNLLKGEAFF.

This sequence joins TRBV10-3 and TRBJ2-3; D uncertain. Trimming took off 4 bases at V and 0 bases at J, with 5 bases between the two ends. CDR3 length equals 13 residues. In germline, CDR1 is ENHRY, CDR2 SYGVKD. This CDR3 reads CAISAPSTDTQYF. CDR3 DNA sequence: TGTGCCATCAGTGCTCCGAGCACAGATACGCAGTATTTT.

This clone was detected only a few times. The V gene is TRBV21-1, the J gene TRBJ2-5; TRBD2, as called in the table, went unchecked against the DNA. TRBV21-1 has pseudogene status. The CDR3 length is 13 residues. CDR3 bases: TGTGCCAGCAGCAAATCTACTCAAGAGACCCAGTACTTC. Translated: CASSKSTQETQYF.

This clone appeared a few times. V usage is TRBV28 and J usage is TRBJ2-7; tentatively, D is TRBD1 (6 bases). The germline gives CDR1 MDHEN, CDR2 SYDVKM. This CDR3 spans 17 amino acids. V was cut by 4 bases and J by 1 base, with 20 bases left in between. DNA of the CDR3: TGTGCCAGCAGTTACCGAGTTCAGGGGCGCGAATCCTACGAGCAGTACGTC. Its protein product is CASSYRVQGRESYEQYV.

This clone was seen a handful of times. A much more abundant neighbour one base away suggests this may be a read error. The same CDR3 arises from other DNA sequences in this sample as well. The rearrangement joins TRBV4-2 to TRBJ2-5; D is uncertain. V was shortened by 1 base and J by 5 bases, with 2 bases between the two germline ends. The length of the CDR3 is 11 residues. Germline-derived CDR1 and CDR2 are LGHNA and YNFKEQ. The CDR3, as DNA: TGTGCCAGCAGCCAAGCGGAGACCCAGTACTTC. This codes for CASSQAETQYF.

About this clone: Other DNA sequences in the sample encode the same CDR3. This sequence joins TRBV7-2 and TRBJ2-5; D remains unclear. Trimming removed 4 bases from V and 0 bases from J, with 6 bases in between. The CDR3 has 13 residues. CDR1 is SGHTA and CDR2 is FQGNSA in the germline V gene. CDR3 protein: CASSYRDQETQYF. For the CDR3, the DNA is TGTGCCAGCAGCTACCGGGACCAAGAGACCCAGTACTTC.

This sequence joins TRBV9 and TRBJ2-1, with TRBD2 identical over 8 bases. Germline assignment: CDR1 SGDLS and CDR2 YYNGEE. The CDR3 runs 16 residues. V lost 2 bases and J lost 2; bases outside the gene matches: 6. The CDR3 here is CASSVLSGKAYNEQFF. CDR3 nucleotides: TGTGCCAGCAGCGTTCTTAGCGGGAAGGCCTACAATGAGCAGTTCTTC.

V usage is TRBV18 and J usage is TRBJ2-1; D may match TRBD1 or TRBD2 (6 bases each). CDR1 and CDR2 (germline): KGHSH, LQKENI. CDR3 size: 13 residues. The V end was cut by 6 bases, the J end by 7 bases, with 13 bases between. CDR3 protein: CASSHREENEQFF. In nucleotides, the CDR3 is TGTGCCAGCTCGCACAGGGAGGAGAATGAGCAGTTCTTC.

The chain uses TRBV28 and TRBJ2-1, with D perhaps given as TRBD1 or TRBD2 (5 bases each). Trimming took off 6 bases at V and 5 bases at J, with 11 bases between the two ends. CDR1 is MDHEN, CDR2 SYDVKM, per germline. The CDR3 runs 13 residues. The CDR3, as DNA: TGTGCCAGCAGCCCCTGGGACCACAATGAGCAGTTCTTC. Its protein is CASSPWDHNEQFF. Full variable domain (rest looked up from reference TRBV28 and TRBJ2-1): DVKVTQSSRYLVKRTGEKVFLECVQDMDHENMFWYRQDPGLGLRLIYFSYDVKMKEKGDIPEGYSVSREKKERFSLILESASTNQTSMYLCASSPWDHNEQFFGPGTRLTVL.

Of note for this clone: This specimen includes other DNA sequences encoding the same CDR3. The chain carries TRBV5-1 and TRBJ1-1; D is uncertain. CDR3 length: 13 amino acids. V dropped 0 bases and J dropped 1 base, with 4 bases sitting between them. The germline V gene has CDR1 SGHRS and CDR2 YFSETQ. The CDR3 coding sequence is TGCGCCAGCAGCTTGGGAAGGAACACTGAAGCTTTCTTT. This gives the protein CASSLGRNTEAFF. The full variable domain, with the rest looked up from reference TRBV5-1 and TRBJ1-1, is KAGVTQTPRYLIKTRGQQVTLSCSPISGHRSVSWYQQTPGQGLQFLFEYFSETQRNKGNFPGRFSGRQFSNSRSEMNVSTLELGDSALYLCASSLGRNTEAFFGQGTRLTVV.

The chain is built from TRBV7-3 and TRBJ1-1; no reliable D call. There are 15 residues in the CDR3. Germline loops: CDR1 SGHTA, CDR2 FQGTGA. V lost 5 bases to trimming and J lost 1 base, with 14 bases between them. The CDR3 bases are TGTGCCAGCAGCCCGAACGGAGAACCGAACACTGAAGCTTTCTTT. Protein sequence: CASSPNGEPNTEAFF.

The chain recombines TRBV28 with TRBJ2-3; unclear D gene. Germline V gives CDR1 MDHEN, CDR2 SYDVKM. This CDR3 is 12 amino acids long. V was trimmed by 6 bases and J by 8 bases, leaving 12 bases between them. The CDR3 here is CASSSLARTQYF. As DNA, the CDR3 is TGTGCCAGCAGCTCGCTGGCGCGTACGCAGTATTTT.

V is TRBV5-4 and J is TRBJ1-4, with a possible D match to TRBD1 (5 bases). In germline, CDR1 is SGHNT, CDR2 YYREEE (reference sequence). V shed 4 bases and J shed 6 bases, with 10 bases lying between them. The CDR3 is made up of 13 amino acids. CDR3 region: CASSRDRDEKLFF. The CDR3 DNA sequence: TGTGCCAGCAGCCGAGACAGAGATGAAAAACTGTTTTTT.

This clone has a handful of counts. The chain combines TRBV9 with TRBJ1-6; a weak D match, TRBD1 (5 bases). Trimming stripped 0 bases from V and 7 bases from J, with 8 bases between. Germline CDR1 SGDLS, CDR2 YYNGEE. The CDR3 length is 14 residues. DNA for the CDR3: TGTGCCAGCAGCGTAGCCAGGGAGAATTCACCCCTCCACTTT. Translating it yields CASSVARENSPLHF. Full variable domain (rest looked up from reference TRBV9 and TRBJ1-6): DSGVTQTPKHLITATGQRVTLRCSPRSGDLSVYWYQQSLDQGLQFLIQYYNGEERAKGNILERFSAQQFPDLHSELNLSSLELGDSALYFCASSVARENSPLHFGNGTRLTVT.